The entry below describes one T cell receptor beta chain. The table came from immunoSEQ multiplex PCR; TCRdb's copy has only in-frame clones and leaves some out. The sample lists more than 110,000 clones, 70% to 90% seen once, with 2.5% to 3.5% in the top ten. The entry originates in a study of blood T cell repertoires in COVID-19. Across the whole study: From T cells, B-cell-depleted T cells, or PBMCs came the material, which was cDNA or gDNA.

The CDR3 is made up of 15 amino acids. V was clipped by 6 bases and J by 8 bases; unmatched bases: 13. The V gene's germline CDR1 is MRHNA and CDR2 SNTAGT. The material sequenced was peripheral blood. The chain links TRBV6-4 to TRBJ2-1; TRBD2 aligns across 7 bases. The clonotype comes from a man between 45 and 60 years old with acute or convalescent COVID-19. CDR3 loop: CASSQSGARVDEQFF. In nucleotides, the CDR3 is TGTGCCAGCAGCCAAAGCGGGGCTCGTGTGGATGAGCAGTTCTTC.